What follows is one T cell receptor (beta chain) and its context. The data were produced by immunoSEQ multiplex PCR, yet TCRdb's version contains in-frame clones alone and is incomplete. The top ten clones hold 12% of a sample with some 450,000 clones, approximately 71% of them seen once. This entry comes from a study of shared clonotypes between healthy human individuals. V lost 8 bases, J lost 3 bases, and 10 bases stayed unmatched. The CDR3 covers 14 residues. Germline loops: CDR1 MNHNS, CDR2 SASEGT. The sequencing input was PBMCs. The receptor was isolated from a woman between 35 and 50 years old in good health. Some clones in this sample may be carry-over from other donors' samples. The chain has TRBV6-1 and TRBJ2-7; TRBD2 matches at 7 bases. The CDR3 is CASLERDYVYEQYF. The CDR3 nucleotides are TGTGCCAGCTTGGAACGGGACTATGTCTACGAGCAGTACTTC.